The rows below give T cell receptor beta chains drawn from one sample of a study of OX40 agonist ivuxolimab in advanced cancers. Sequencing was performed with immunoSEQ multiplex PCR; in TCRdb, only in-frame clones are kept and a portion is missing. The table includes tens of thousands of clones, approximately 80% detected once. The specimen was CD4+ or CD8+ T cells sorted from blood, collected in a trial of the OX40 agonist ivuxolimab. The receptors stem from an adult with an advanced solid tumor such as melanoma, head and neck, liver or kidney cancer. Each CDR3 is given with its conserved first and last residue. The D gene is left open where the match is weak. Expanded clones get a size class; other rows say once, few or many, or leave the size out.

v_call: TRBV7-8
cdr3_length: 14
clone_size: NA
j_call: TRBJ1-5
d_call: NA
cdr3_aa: CASSLVDSNQPQHF
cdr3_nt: TGTGCCAGCAGCTTGGTGGACAGCAATCAGCCCCAGCATTTT

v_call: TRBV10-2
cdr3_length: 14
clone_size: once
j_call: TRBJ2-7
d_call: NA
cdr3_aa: CASSDQRFIYEQYF
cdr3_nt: TGCGCCAGCAGTGACCAGCGGTTCATCTACGAGCAGTACTTC

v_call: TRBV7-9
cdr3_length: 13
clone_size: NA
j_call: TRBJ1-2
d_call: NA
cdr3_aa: CASSLARQGGYTF
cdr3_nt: TGTGCCAGCAGCTTAGCGCGGCAGGGTGGCTACACCTTC

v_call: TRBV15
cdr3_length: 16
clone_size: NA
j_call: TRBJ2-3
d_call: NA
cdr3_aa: CATSGVSLRRTDTQYF
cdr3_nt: TGTGCCACCAGCGGGGTAAGCCTCCGACGCACAGATACGCAGTATTTT

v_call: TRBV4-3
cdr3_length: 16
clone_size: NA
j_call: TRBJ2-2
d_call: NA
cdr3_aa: CASSQSSYANTGELFF
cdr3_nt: TGCGCCAGCAGCCAAAGCAGTTACGCGAACACCGGGGAGCTGTTTTTT

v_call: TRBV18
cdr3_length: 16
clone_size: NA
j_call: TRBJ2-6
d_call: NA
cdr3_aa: CASSSRTDSGANVLTF
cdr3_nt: TGTGCCAGCTCATCAAGGACGGACTCTGGGGCCAACGTCCTGACTTTC

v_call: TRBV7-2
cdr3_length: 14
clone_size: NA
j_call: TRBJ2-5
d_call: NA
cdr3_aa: CASTQGRSSETQYF
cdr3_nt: TGTGCCAGCACCCAGGGACGCTCTTCGGAGACCCAGTACTTC

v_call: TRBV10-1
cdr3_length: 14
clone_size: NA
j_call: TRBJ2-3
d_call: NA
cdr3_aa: CASAPRQRTDTQYF
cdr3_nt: TGCGCCAGCGCTCCCCGGCAGCGCACAGATACGCAGTATTTT

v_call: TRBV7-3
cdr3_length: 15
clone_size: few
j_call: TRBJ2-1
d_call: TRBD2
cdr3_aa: CASSPKGSSGSLKFF
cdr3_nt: TGTGCCAGCAGCCCTAAGGGGAGTAGCGGGAGCCTCAAGTTCTTC

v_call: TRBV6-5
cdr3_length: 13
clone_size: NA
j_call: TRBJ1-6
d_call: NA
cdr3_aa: CASRSGFNSPLHF
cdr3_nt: TGTGCCAGCAGGTCAGGGTTCAATTCACCCCTCCACTTT

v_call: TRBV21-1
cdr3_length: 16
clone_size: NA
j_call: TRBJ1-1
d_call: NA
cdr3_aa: CASSAGEGQGGTEAFF
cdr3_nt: TGTGCCAGCAGCGCCGGAGAGGGACAGGGGGGCACTGAAGCTTTCTTT

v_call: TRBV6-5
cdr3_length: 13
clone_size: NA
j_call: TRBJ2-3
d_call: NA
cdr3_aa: CASRSLIGDTQYF
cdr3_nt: TGTGCCAGCAGATCCCTAATTGGAGATACGCAGTATTTT

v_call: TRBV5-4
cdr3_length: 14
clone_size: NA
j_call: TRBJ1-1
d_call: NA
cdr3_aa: CASSLIEGWTEAFF
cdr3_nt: TGTGCCAGCAGCTTAATTGAGGGATGGACTGAAGCTTTCTTT

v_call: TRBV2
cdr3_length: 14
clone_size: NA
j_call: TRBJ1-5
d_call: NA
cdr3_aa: CASSLGRGNQPQHF
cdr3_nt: TGTGCCAGCAGCCTCGGCAGGGGCAATCAGCCCCAGCATTTT

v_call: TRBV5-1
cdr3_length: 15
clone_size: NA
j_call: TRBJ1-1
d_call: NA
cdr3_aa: CASSSLPGKNTEAFF
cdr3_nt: TGCGCCAGCAGCTCGTTACCAGGGAAGAACACTGAAGCTTTCTTT

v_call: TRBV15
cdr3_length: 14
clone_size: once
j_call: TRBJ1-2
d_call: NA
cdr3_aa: CATSRGLNNYGYTF
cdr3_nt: TGTGCCACCAGCAGGGGACTGAACAACTATGGCTACACCTTC

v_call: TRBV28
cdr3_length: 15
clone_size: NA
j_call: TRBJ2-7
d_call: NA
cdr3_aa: CASSLGVSNSYEQYF
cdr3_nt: TGTGCCAGCAGTTTAGGGGTCAGCAACTCCTACGAGCAGTACTTC

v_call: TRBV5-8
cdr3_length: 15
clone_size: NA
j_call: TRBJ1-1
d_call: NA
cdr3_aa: CASSLRGLPNTEAFF
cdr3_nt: TGTGCCAGCAGCTTACGAGGGTTACCGAACACTGAAGCTTTCTTT

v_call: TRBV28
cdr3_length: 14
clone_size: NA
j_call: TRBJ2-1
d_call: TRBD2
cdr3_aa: CASREGGSYNEQFF
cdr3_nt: TGTGCCAGCCGGGAGGGGGGGTCCTACAATGAGCAGTTCTTC

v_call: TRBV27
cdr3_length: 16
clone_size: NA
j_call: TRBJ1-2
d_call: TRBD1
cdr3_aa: CASSLYPGQSNYGYTF
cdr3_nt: TGTGCCAGCAGCTTGTACCCGGGACAGTCGAACTATGGCTACACCTTC

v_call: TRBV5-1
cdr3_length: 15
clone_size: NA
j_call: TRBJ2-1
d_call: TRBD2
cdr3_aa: CASSATSGVYNEQFF
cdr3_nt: TGCGCCAGCAGCGCTACTAGCGGAGTCTACAATGAGCAGTTCTTC

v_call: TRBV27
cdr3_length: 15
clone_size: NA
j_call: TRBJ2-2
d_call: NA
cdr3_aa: CASSLEQRIAGELFF
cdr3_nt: TGTGCCAGCAGTCTCGAGCAGAGGATAGCCGGGGAGCTGTTTTTT

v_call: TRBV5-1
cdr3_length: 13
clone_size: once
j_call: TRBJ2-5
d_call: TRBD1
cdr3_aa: CASSSQGAETQYF
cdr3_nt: TGCGCCAGCAGCTCACAGGGGGCCGAGACCCAGTACTTC

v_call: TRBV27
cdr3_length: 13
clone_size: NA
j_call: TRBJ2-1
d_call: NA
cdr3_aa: CASSSSLGGVQFF
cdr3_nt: TGTGCCAGCAGTTCCTCCCTAGGGGGAGTGCAGTTCTTC

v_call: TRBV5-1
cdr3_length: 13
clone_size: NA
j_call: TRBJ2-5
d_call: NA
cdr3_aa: CASSAPGVETQYF
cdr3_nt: TGCGCCAGCAGCGCGCCAGGGGTAGAGACCCAGTACTTC

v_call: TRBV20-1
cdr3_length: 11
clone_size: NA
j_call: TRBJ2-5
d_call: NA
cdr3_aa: CSATDLETQYF
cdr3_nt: TGCAGTGCTACGGACTTAGAGACCCAGTACTTC

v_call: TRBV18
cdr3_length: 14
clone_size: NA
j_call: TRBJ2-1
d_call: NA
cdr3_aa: CASSPASLDNEQFF
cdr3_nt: TGTGCCAGCTCACCGGCGTCTTTGGACAATGAGCAGTTCTTC

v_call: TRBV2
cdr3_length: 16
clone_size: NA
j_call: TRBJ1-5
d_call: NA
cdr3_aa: CASSSPSGTSDQPQHF
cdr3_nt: TGTGCCAGCAGTAGCCCCTCCGGGACATCGGATCAGCCCCAGCATTTT

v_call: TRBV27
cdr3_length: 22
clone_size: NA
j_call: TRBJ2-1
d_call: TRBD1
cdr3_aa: CASSSRPPGQFLPRSSYNEQFF
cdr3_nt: TGTGCCAGCAGTTCCCGTCCTCCGGGACAGTTTCTACCGAGGAGCTCCTACAATGAGCAGTTCTTC

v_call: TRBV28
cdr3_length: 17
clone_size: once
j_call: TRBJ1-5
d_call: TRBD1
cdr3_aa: CASSFPISRGQDQPQHF
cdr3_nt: TGTGCCAGCAGTTTCCCAATATCGAGGGGGCAGGATCAGCCCCAGCATTTT

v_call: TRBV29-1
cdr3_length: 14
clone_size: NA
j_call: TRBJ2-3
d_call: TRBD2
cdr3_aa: CSIKRGSQTDTQYF
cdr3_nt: TGCAGCATTAAGCGGGGGTCTCAAACAGATACGCAGTATTTT

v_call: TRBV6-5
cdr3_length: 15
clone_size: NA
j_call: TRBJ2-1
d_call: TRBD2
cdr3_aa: CASSPGLLGVNEQFF
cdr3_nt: TGTGCCAGCAGCCCGGGACTACTTGGGGTGAATGAGCAGTTCTTC

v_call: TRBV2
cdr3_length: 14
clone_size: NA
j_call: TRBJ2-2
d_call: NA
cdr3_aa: CASRDRSSAGELFF
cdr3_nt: TGTGCCAGCAGGGACCGTAGTTCCGCCGGGGAGCTGTTTTTT

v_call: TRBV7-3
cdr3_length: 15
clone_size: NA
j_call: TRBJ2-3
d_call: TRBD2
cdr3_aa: CASRPSGRAADTQYF
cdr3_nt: TGTGCCAGCAGACCGAGCGGGAGGGCCGCAGATACGCAGTATTTT

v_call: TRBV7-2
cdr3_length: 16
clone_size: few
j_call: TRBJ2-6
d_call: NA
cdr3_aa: CASSLAGGSGANVLTF
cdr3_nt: TGTGCCAGCAGCTTAGCCGGGGGCTCTGGGGCCAACGTCCTGACTTTC

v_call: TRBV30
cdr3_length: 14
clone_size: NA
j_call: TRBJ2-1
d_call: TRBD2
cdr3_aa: CAWGLAGATDEQFF
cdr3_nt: TGTGCCTGGGGACTAGCGGGTGCTACGGATGAGCAGTTCTTC

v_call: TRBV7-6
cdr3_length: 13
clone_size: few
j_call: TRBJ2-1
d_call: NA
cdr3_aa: CASSFQSYNEQFF
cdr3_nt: TGTGCCAGCAGCTTTCAATCCTACAATGAGCAGTTCTTC

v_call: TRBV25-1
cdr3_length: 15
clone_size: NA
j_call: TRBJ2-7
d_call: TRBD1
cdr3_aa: CASSERDRGHYEQYF
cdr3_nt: TGTGCCAGCAGTGAAAGGGACAGGGGACACTACGAGCAGTACTTC

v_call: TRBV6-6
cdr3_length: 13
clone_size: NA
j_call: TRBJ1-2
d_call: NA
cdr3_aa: CASSLYKNYGYTF
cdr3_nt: TGTGCCAGCAGTTTGTACAAAAACTATGGCTACACCTTC

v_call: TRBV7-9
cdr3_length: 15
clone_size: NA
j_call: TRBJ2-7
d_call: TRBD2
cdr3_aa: CASSLGTSGSYEQYF
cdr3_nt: TGTGCCAGCAGCTTAGGGACTAGCGGCTCCTACGAGCAGTACTTC

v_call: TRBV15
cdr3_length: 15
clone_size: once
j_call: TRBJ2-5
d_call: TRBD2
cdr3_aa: CATSRVLAGTETQYF
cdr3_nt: TGTGCCACCAGCAGAGTACTAGCGGGGACAGAGACCCAGTACTTC

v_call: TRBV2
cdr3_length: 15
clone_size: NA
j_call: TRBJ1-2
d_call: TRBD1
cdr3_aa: CASSRTGRSNYGYTF
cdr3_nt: TGTGCCAGCAGCAGGACAGGTCGCTCTAACTATGGCTACACCTTC

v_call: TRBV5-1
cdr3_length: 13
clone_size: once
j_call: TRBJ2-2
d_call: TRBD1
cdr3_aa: CASTGGTTGELFF
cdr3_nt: TGCGCCTCGACAGGGGGCACCACCGGGGAGCTGTTTTTT

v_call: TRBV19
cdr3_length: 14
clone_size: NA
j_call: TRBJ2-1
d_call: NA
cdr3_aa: CATSVGRGYNEQFF
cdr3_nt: TGTGCCACCTCAGTGGGACGGGGATACAATGAGCAGTTCTTC

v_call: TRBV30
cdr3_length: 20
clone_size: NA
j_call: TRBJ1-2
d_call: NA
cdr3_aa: CAWSKMLTQGKNLPNYGYTF
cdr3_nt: TGTGCCTGGAGCAAGATGCTGACACAGGGAAAGAATCTTCCTAACTATGGCTACACCTTC

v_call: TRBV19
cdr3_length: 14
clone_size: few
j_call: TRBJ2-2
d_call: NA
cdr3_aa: CASRDGGNTGELFF
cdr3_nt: TGTGCCAGCAGGGACGGGGGAAACACCGGGGAGCTGTTTTTT

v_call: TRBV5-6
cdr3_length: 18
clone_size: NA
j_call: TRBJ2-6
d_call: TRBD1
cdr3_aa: CASSLVWQGAPGANVLTF
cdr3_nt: TGTGCCAGCAGCTTGGTTTGGCAGGGGGCGCCGGGGGCCAACGTCCTGACTTTC

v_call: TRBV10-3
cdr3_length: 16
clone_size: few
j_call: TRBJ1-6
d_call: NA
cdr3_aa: CAISDHQSSYNSPLHF
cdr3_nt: TGTGCCATCAGTGATCACCAAAGCTCCTATAATTCACCCCTCCACTTT

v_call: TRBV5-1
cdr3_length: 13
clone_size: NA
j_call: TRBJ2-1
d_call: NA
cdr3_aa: CASSLNEGNEQFF
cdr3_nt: TGCGCCAGCAGCTTGAATGAGGGGAATGAGCAGTTCTTC

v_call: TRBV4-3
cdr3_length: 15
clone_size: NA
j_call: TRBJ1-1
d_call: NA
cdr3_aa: CASSQWHRENTEAFF
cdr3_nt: TGCGCCAGCAGCCAATGGCACAGGGAGAACACTGAAGCTTTCTTT

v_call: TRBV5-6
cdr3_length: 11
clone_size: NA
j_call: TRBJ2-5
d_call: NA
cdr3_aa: CASSFQETQYF
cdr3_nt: TGTGCCAGCAGCTTCCAAGAGACCCAGTACTTC

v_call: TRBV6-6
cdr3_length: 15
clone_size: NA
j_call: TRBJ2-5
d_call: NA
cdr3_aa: CASINRDLLKETQYF
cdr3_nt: TGTGCCAGCATCAACCGGGACCTTCTAAAAGAGACCCAGTACTTC

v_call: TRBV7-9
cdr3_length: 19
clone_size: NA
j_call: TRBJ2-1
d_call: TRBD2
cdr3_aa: CASKVGLAGGPSSYNEQFF
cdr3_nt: TGTGCCAGCAAAGTAGGACTAGCGGGAGGGCCGAGCTCCTACAATGAGCAGTTCTTC